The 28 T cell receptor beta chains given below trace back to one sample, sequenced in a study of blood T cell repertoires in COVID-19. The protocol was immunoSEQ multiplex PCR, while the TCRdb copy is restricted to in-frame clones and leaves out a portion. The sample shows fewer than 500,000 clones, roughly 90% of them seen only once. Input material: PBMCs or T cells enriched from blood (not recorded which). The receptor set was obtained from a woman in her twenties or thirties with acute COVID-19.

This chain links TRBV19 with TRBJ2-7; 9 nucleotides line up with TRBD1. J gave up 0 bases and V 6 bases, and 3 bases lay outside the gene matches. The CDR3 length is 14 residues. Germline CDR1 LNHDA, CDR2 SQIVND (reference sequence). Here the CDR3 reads CASRETGGSYEQYF. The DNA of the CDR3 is TGTGCCAGTAGAGAGACAGGGGGCTCCTACGAGCAGTACTTC.

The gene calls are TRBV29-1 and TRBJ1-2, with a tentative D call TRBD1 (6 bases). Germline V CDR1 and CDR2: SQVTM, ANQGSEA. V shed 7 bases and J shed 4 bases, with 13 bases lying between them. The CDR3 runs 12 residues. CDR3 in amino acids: CSAPTGSYGYTF. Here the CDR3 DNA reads TGCAGCGCGCCGACAGGATCCTATGGCTACACCTTC.

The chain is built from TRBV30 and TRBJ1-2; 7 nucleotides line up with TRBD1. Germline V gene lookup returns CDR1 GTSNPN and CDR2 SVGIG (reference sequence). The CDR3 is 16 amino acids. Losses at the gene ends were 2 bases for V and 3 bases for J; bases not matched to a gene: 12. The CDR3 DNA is TGTGCCTGGAGTAGGAGGGGACAGAAAGGGCACTATGGCTACACCTTC. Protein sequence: CAWSRRGQKGHYGYTF.

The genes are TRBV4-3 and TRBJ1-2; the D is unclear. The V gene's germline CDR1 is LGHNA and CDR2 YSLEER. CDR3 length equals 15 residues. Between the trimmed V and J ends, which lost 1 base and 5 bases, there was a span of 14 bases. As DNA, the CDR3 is TGCGCCAGCAGCCAAGGCGGCGGGAAAGGGTATGGCTACACCTTC. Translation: CASSQGGGKGYGYTF.

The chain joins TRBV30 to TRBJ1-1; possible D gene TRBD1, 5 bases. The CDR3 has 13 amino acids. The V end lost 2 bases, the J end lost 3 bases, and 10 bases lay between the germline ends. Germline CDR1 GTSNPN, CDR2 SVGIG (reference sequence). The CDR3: CAWSRAGYTEAFF. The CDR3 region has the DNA TGTGCCTGGAGTAGGGCAGGGTACACTGAAGCTTTCTTT.

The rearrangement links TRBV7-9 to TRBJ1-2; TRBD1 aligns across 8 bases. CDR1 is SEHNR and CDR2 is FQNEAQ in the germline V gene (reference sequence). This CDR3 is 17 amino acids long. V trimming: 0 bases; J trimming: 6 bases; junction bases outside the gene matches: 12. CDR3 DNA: TGTGCCAGCAGCTTAGCCCCGCCGGACAGGGTGGGAAATGGCTACACCTTC. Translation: CASSLAPPDRVGNGYTF.

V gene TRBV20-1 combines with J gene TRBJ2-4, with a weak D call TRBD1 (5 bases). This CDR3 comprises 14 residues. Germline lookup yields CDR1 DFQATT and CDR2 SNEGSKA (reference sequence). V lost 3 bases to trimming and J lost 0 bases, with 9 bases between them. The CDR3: CSASRQLAKNIQYF. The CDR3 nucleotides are TGCAGTGCTAGTAGACAGTTAGCCAAAAACATTCAGTACTTC.

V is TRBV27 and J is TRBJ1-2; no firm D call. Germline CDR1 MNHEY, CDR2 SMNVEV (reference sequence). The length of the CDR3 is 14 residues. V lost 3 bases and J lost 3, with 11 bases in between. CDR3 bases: TGTGCCAGCAGTTTTAGTTGGTCGGACTATGGCTACACCTTC. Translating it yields CASSFSWSDYGYTF.

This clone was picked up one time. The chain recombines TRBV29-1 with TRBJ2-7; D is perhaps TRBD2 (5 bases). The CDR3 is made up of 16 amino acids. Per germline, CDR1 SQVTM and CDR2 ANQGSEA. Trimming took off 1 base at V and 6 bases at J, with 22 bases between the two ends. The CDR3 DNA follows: TGCAGCGTTGAAGGGGTCACTTTGACGGGGAATCCCGAGCAGTACTTC. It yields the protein CSVEGVTLTGNPEQYF.

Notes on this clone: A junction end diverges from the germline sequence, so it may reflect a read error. DNA of the CDR3: TGTGCCAGCTCATTAGGGGAACACACTGAATCTTTCTTT. The encoded protein is CASSLGEHTESFF. J is TRBJ1-1 and V is TRBV18; a weak D match, TRBD1 (5 bases). Per the germline V gene, CDR1 is KGHSH and CDR2 is LQKENI. This CDR3 spans 13 amino acids.

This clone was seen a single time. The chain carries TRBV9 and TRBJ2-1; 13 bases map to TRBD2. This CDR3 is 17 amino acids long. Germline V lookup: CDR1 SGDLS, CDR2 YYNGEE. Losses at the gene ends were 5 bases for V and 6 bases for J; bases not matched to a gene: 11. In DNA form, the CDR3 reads TGTGCCAGCAGTGGCGGACTAGCGGGGGTGGGTCGCAATGAGCAGTTCTTC. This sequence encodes CASSGGLAGVGRNEQFF.

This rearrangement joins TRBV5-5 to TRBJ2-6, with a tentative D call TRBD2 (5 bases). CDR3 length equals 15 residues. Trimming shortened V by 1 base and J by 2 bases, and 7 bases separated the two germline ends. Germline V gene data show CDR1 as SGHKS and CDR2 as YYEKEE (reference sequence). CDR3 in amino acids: CASSLRGPGANVLTF. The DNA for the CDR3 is TGTGCCAGCAGCTTGCGGGGTCCTGGGGCCAACGTCCTGACTTTC.

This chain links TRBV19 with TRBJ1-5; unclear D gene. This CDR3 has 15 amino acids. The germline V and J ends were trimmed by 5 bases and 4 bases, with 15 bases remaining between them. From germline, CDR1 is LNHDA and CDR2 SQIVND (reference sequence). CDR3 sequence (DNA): TGTGCCAGTAGTGGCCTGATTCAGCGGAATCAGCCCCAGCATTTT. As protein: CASSGLIQRNQPQHF.

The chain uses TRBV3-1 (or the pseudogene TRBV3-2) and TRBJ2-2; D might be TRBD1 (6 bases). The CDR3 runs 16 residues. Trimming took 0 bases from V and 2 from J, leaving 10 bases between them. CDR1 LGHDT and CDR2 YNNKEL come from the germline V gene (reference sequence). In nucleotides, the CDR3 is TGTGCCAGCAGCCAAGAGGGACAAATTAACACCGGGGAGCTGTTTTTT. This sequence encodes CASSQEGQINTGELFF.

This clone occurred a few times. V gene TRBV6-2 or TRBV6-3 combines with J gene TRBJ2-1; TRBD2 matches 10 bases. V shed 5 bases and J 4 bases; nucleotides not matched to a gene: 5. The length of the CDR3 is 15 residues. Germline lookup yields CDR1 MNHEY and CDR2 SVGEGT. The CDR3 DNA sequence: TGTGCCAGCAGTAGCAGCGGGGGGGCATACAATGAGCAGTTCTTC. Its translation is CASSSSGGAYNEQFF.

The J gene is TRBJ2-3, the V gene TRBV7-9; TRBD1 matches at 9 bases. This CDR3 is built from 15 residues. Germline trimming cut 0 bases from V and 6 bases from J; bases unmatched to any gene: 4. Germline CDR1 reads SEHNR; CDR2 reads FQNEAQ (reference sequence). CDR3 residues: CASSLAGTGGDTQYF. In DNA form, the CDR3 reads TGTGCCAGCAGCTTAGCGGGAACAGGGGGCGATACGCAGTATTTT.

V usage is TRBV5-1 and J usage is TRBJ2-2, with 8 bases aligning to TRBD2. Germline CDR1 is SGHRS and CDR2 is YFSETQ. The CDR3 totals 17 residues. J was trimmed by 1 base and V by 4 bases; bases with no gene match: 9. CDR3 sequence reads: CASSPAPAGGNTGELFF. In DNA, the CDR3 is TGCGCCAGCAGCCCAGCCCCCGCGGGGGGGAACACCGGGGAGCTGTTTTTT.

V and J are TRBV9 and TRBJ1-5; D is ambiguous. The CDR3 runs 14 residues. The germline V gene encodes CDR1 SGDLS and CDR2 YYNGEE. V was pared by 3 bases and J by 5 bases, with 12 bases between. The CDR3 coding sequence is TGTGCCAGCAGCGGTTCACAGTCTTATCAGCCCCAGCATTTT. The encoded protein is CASSGSQSYQPQHF.

The CDR3 bases are TGTGCCAGCAGTTACCAAGGGACAAGAGGCAATCAGCCCCAGCATTTT. Its translation is CASSYQGTRGNQPQHF. The genes are TRBV6-2 or TRBV6-3 and TRBJ1-5, with TRBD1 as a possible D gene (6 bases). V lost 2 bases, J lost 2 bases, and 13 bases lay in between. Looked up from germline, CDR1 is MNHEY and CDR2 is SVGEGT. CDR3 length: 16 amino acids.

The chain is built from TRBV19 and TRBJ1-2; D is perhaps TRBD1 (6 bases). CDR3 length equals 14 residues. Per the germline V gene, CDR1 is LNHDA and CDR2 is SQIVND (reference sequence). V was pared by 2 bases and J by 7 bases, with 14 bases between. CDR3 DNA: TGTGCCAGTAGTATACGTACAGGGCTGGGTGGCTACACCTTC. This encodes CASSIRTGLGGYTF.

CDR3 nucleotides: TGTGCCAGCGGGATCTACGGGGAACAAGAGACCCAGTACTTC. The encoded protein is CASGIYGEQETQYF. The chain combines TRBV6-5 with TRBJ2-5; the D gene is possibly TRBD2 (5 bases). The CDR3 contains 14 residues. From germline, CDR1 is MNHEY and CDR2 SVGAGI. Trimming shortened V by 8 bases and J by 2 bases, and 15 bases separated the two germline ends.

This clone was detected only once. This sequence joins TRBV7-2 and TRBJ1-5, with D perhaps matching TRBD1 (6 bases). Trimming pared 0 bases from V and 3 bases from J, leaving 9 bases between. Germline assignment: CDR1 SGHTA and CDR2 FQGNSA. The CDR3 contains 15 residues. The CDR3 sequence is CASSLASGVNQPQHF. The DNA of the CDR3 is TGTGCCAGCAGCTTAGCCTCAGGGGTCAATCAGCCCCAGCATTTT.

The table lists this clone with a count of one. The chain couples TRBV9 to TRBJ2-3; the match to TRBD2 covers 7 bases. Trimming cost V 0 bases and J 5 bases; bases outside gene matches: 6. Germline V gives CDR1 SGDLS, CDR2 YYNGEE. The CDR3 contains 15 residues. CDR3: CASSVAGGWLDTQYF. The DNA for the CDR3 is TGTGCCAGCAGCGTAGCCGGGGGGTGGTTAGATACGCAGTATTTT.

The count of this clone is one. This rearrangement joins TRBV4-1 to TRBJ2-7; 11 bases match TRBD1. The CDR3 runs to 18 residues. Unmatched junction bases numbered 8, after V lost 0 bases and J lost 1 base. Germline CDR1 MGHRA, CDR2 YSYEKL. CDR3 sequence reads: CASSQDFTGTGGSYEQYF. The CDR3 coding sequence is TGCGCCAGCAGCCAAGACTTTACCGGGACAGGGGGGTCCTACGAGCAGTACTTC.

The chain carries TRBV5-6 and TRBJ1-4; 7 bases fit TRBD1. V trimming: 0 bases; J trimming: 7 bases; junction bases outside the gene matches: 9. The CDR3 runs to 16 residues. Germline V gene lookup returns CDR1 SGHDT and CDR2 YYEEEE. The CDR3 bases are TGTGCCAGCAGCTTGGGCCGACAGGGTGCGAGTGAAAAACTGTTTTTT. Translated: CASSLGRQGASEKLFF.

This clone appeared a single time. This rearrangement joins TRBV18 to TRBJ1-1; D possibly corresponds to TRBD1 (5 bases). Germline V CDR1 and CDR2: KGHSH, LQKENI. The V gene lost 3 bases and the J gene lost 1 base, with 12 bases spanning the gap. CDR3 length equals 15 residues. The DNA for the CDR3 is TGTGCCAGCTCACCCTCGCGAACAGGGAACACTGAAGCTTTCTTT. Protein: CASSPSRTGNTEAFF.

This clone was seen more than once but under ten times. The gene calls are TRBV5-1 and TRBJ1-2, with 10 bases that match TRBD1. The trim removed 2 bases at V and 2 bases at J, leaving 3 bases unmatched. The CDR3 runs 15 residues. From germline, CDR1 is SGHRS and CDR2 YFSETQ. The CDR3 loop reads CASSFGTGDNYGYTF. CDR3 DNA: TGCGCCAGCAGCTTCGGGACAGGGGACAACTATGGCTACACCTTC.

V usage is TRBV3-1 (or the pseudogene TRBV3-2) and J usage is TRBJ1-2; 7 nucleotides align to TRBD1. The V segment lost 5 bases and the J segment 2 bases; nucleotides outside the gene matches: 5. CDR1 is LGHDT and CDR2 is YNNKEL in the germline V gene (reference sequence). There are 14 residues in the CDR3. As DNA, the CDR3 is TGTGCCAGCAGCAGACAGGGATCGAACTATGGCTACACCTTC. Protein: CASSRQGSNYGYTF.